In this sample, the clone carrying this TCR beta chain turned up many times. Its matching antigen is unknown. Each diagnosis was grounded in clinical symptoms, serum thyroxine and TRAb, thyroid ultrasound, and orbital computed tomography. Drawn at first hyperthyroidism diagnosis, the blood sample preceded any ophthalmopathy symptoms. Fresh peripheral blood, under 11 ml, yielded the PBMCs. This sample was included in a study of T cells in Graves' hyperthyroidism and ophthalmopathy. Whole-study findings and limits: Most clonotypes expanded in the thyroid (above 0.001) were also present in blood.

Trimming stripped 6 bases from V and 1 base from J, with 17 bases between. This CDR3 is 16 amino acids long. Germline values: CDR1 LGHDT, CDR2 YNNKEL (reference sequence). Amplification of TCR beta CDR3 regions used RNA as the template. Carried out on the TCR CDR3, a first-round RT-PCR used the HTBI primer set. TCRdb redid the calling of the multiplex PCR reads with MiXCR, one entry per CDR3 protein. The data show hundreds of thousands of distinct CDR3 sequences, with more than 15% seen just once and roughly 26% held by the top ten. The sample consisted of blood. The chain employs TRBV3-1 and TRBJ2-3, with TRBD2 as a possible D gene (6 bases). The sequence was obtained from a woman aged 18-29 years with Graves' hyperthyroidism that later progressed to Graves' ophthalmopathy. The CDR3 reads CASRPLRASGTDTQYF. The CDR3 DNA reads as TGTGCCAGCAGACCCCTCAGGGCTAGCGGCACAGATACGCAGTATTTT.